Following are 13 T cell receptor beta chains from one sample sequenced in a study of cytomegalovirus exposure and HLA in healthy donors. Using immunoSEQ multiplex PCR, the repertoire was profiled, and TCRdb retains in-frame clones only, with some absent. The sample lists approximately 150,000 clones, roughly 89% occurring once. The sample comprised PBMCs. The receptors derive from a young woman in good health and CMV-seropositive.

This chain joins TRBV6-1 and TRBJ2-3; TRBD2 agrees at 8 bases. With 1 base clipped from V and 4 bases from J, the junction kept 4 bases outside the gene matches. CDR1 and CDR2 (germline): MNHNS, SASEGT. The CDR3 has 15 residues. For the CDR3, the DNA is TGTGCCAGCAGTGAAGTCACCGGGGGGGCAGATACGCAGTATTTT. Protein sequence: CASSEVTGGADTQYF.

The chain links TRBV5-8 to TRBJ2-2; 9 bases align to TRBD2. V was pared by 0 bases and J by 6 bases, with 3 bases of the junction left unmatched. CDR3 length equals 15 residues. Germline V gives CDR1 SGHTS, CDR2 YDEGEE. CDR3 residues: CASSLGLAAPGELFF. For the CDR3, the DNA is TGTGCCAGCAGCTTGGGACTAGCGGCCCCCGGGGAGCTGTTTTTT.

This sequence joins TRBV5-1 and TRBJ1-1, with a weak D call TRBD1 (5 bases). The CDR3 totals 16 residues. Looked up from germline, CDR1 is SGHRS and CDR2 is YFSETQ. V shed 0 bases and J shed 4 bases, with 16 bases lying between them. The DNA of the CDR3 is TGCGCCAGCAGCTTGGGCGGCAGAACAGGCGGCACTGAAGCTTTCTTT. Its protein product is CASSLGGRTGGTEAFF.

The chain joins TRBV19 to TRBJ1-2, with unresolved D. The V end was cut by 3 bases, the J end by 1 base, with 6 bases between. The CDR3 spans 13 residues. The germline CDR1 and CDR2 sequences are LNHDA and SQIVND (reference sequence). The CDR3 sequence: CASSMYSNYGYTF. CDR3 bases: TGTGCCAGTAGTATGTACAGTAACTATGGCTACACCTTC.

This clone was picked up a small number of times. The gene calls are TRBV4-3 and TRBJ2-2, with a tentative D call TRBD1 (5 bases). The V gene lost 5 bases and the J gene lost 6 bases, with 10 bases spanning the gap. Germline CDR1 reads LGHNA; CDR2 reads YSLEER. This CDR3 has 13 residues. This chain's CDR3 is CASSSRAPGELFF. CDR3 bases: TGCGCCAGCAGCTCCAGGGCTCCCGGGGAGCTGTTTTTT.

The chain carries TRBV4-3 and TRBJ2-1; 11 bases align to TRBD2. The germline V gene encodes CDR1 LGHNA and CDR2 YSLEER. The CDR3 extends over 14 amino acids. V lost 1 base, J lost 11 bases, and 4 bases stayed unmatched. Here the CDR3 reads CASSQGRLAGQQFF. CDR3 sequence (DNA): TGCGCCAGCAGCCAAGGCCGACTAGCGGGACAGCAGTTCTTC.

This clone was seen more than once but under ten times. V is TRBV2 and J is TRBJ1-2; TRBD1 might be the D (6 bases). V was clipped by 5 bases and J by 3 bases, with 13 bases between them. Germline V gene data show CDR1 as SNHLY and CDR2 as FYNNEI. The CDR3 totals 14 residues. This CDR3 is CASSRQDTDYGYTF. The CDR3 DNA follows: TGTGCCAGCAGTAGACAGGATACCGACTATGGCTACACCTTC.

The chain has TRBV23-1 and TRBJ2-5; 11 positions agree with TRBD1. TRBV23-1 is identified as an open reading frame with a role that is uncertain. This CDR3 has 15 residues. V trimming: 0 bases; J trimming: 4 bases; junction bases outside the gene matches: 1. The CDR3 DNA reads as TGCGCCAGCAGTCAATCTGGGACAGGGGGAGAGACCCAGTACTTC. Amino acid sequence: CASSQSGTGGETQYF.

This chain links TRBV6-1 with TRBJ1-5, with D possibly matching TRBD1 (5 bases). The V end was cut by 0 bases, the J end by 4 bases, with 10 bases between. CDR3 length equals 15 residues. The germline CDR1 and CDR2 sequences are MNHNS and SASEGT. CDR3 amino acids: CASSEALAGNQPQHF. The CDR3 DNA follows: TGTGCCAGCAGTGAAGCGCTGGCAGGGAATCAGCCCCAGCATTTT.

The rearrangement joins TRBV5-1 to TRBJ2-3; 7 positions agree with TRBD1. Germline CDR1 SGHRS, CDR2 YFSETQ. J gave up 3 bases and V 5 bases, and 9 bases lay outside the gene matches. The CDR3 loop spans 15 amino acids. As DNA, the CDR3 is TGCGCCAGCAGAACTAGACAGGGTTTTACAGATACGCAGTATTTT. Amino acid sequence: CASRTRQGFTDTQYF.

The genes are TRBV6-5 and TRBJ1-3; the D gene is possibly TRBD1 (6 bases). Deletions cut 0 bases from V and 7 bases from J, with 7 bases between. This CDR3 is built from 13 residues. The germline gives CDR1 MNHEY, CDR2 SVGAGI. CDR3 DNA sequence: TGTGCCAGCAGTTACTCTACAGGGAACACCATATATTTT. It translates to CASSYSTGNTIYF.

The J gene is TRBJ1-1, the V gene TRBV6-5; perhaps TRBD1 as D (6 bases). Germline V gene data show CDR1 as MNHEY and CDR2 as SVGAGI. Trimming pared 4 bases from V and 9 bases from J, leaving 12 bases between. The CDR3 runs to 12 residues. CDR3 sequence: CASSLLQGKAFF. The CDR3 nucleotides read TGTGCCAGCAGTTTATTACAGGGTAAAGCTTTCTTT.

V and J are TRBV10-3 and TRBJ2-3, with D perhaps matching TRBD1 (5 bases). CDR1 and CDR2 (germline): ENHRY, SYGVKD. V lost 5 bases and J lost 2, with 8 bases in between. This CDR3 comprises 13 residues. CDR3 sequence reads: CAISWGLTDTQYF. The DNA of the CDR3 is TGTGCCATCAGTTGGGGCCTCACAGATACGCAGTATTTT.